The source of this T cell receptor beta chain is a study of cytomegalovirus exposure and HLA in healthy donors. Study-wide results and limits: Later, an analysis showed that TCR beta chains associated with HLA were more clonally expanded than others that were equally common. Among the sequence variants, a highly shared cluster was likely an artifact of sequencing. About 87% or about 30% of the time was how often most TCR beta V segments were productive, according to an earlier analysis. Cytomegalovirus-associated TCR beta chains were listed, numbering under 200.

As concerns this clone: Antigen: not known.

Trimming cost V 2 bases and J 4 bases; bases outside gene matches: 8. Germline CDR1 and CDR2: GTSNPN and SVGIG (reference sequence). The CDR3 has 15 amino acids. Researchers ran the PCR with 60 Vbeta and 13 Jbeta primers. Data came from immunoSEQ multiplex PCR; TCRdb stores just in-frame clones and leaves some out. The table includes approximately 150,000 clones, roughly 89% detected once. This clonotype originated in a woman aged 30 to 39 in good health and CMV-seronegative. Sequenced input: PBMCs. The rearrangement uses TRBV30 and TRBJ2-5; 9 bases line up with TRBD1. For the CDR3, the DNA is TGTGCCTGGAGTAAGGGGACAGGGTCCGGAGAGACCCAGTACTTC. It codes for CAWSKGTGSGETQYF.